The 24 T cell receptor beta chains listed next were all sequenced from one sample in a study of blood T cell repertoires in COVID-19. The protocol was immunoSEQ multiplex PCR, while the TCRdb copy is restricted to in-frame clones and leaves out a portion. Of more than 250,000 clones in the sample, around nine tenths were seen once. Sequenced: PBMCs or T cells enriched from blood (not recorded which). The receptors were gathered from a woman younger than 30 who had recovered from COVID-19.

The chain has TRBV11-2 and TRBJ2-1; TRBD2 agrees at 8 bases. The CDR3 consists of 15 residues. CDR1 and CDR2 (germline): SGHAT, FQNNGV. The junction had 7 bases not matched to a gene; V was cut back by 1 base and J by 8 bases. The CDR3 coding sequence is TGTGCCAGCAGCTTAGTAGCGGGAATCATCGATGAGCAGTTCTTC. Its translation: CASSLVAGIIDEQFF.

The chain recombines TRBV11-2 with TRBJ2-7; no reliable D call. Germline CDR1 SGHAT, CDR2 FQNNGV. V lost 1 base and J lost 4, with 5 bases in between. There are 12 residues in the CDR3. The CDR3 DNA follows: TGTGCCAGCAGCTTAGGCAGATACGAGCAGTACTTC. Amino acids: CASSLGRYEQYF.

The chain recombines TRBV29-1 with TRBJ1-6; 8 bases line up with TRBD1. Germline V gene data show CDR1 as SQVTM and CDR2 as ANQGSEA. The J segment lost 5 bases and the V segment lost 5 bases, leaving 2 bases of the junction unmatched. The CDR3 runs 13 residues. CDR3 amino acids: CSVLQGDNSPLHF. As DNA, the CDR3 is TGCAGCGTTCTACAGGGGGATAATTCACCCCTCCACTTT.

This clone came up once. CDR3 protein: CASRWDRDLYEQYF. The CDR3 DNA reads TGCGCCAGCAGATGGGACAGGGATCTCTACGAGCAGTACTTC. J is TRBJ2-7 and V is TRBV5-1; 9 nucleotides line up with TRBD1. Trimming at V came to 5 bases and at J to 3 bases, leaving 6 bases not matched to a gene. The CDR3 is made up of 14 amino acids. From germline, CDR1 is SGHRS and CDR2 YFSETQ.

J is TRBJ2-7 and V is TRBV19; tentative D call: TRBD2 (7 bases). The germline gives CDR1 LNHDA, CDR2 SQIVND (reference sequence). The CDR3 is 14 residues long. The V end was cut by 4 bases, the J end by 2 bases, with 12 bases between. CDR3 sequence (DNA): TGTGCCAGTAGTAGCGGGGGACACACCTACGAGCAGTACTTC. It translates to CASSSGGHTYEQYF.

There are a few counts of this clone. The J gene is TRBJ2-2, the V gene TRBV27; possible D gene TRBD1, 6 bases. Germline V lookup: CDR1 MNHEY, CDR2 SMNVEV (reference sequence). V lost 5 bases to trimming and J lost 4 bases, with 17 bases between them. The CDR3 is made up of 16 amino acids. CDR3 nucleotides: TGTGCCAGCAGTACCCGACTTAGAGGGGGCACCGGGGAGCTGTTTTTT. Its translation: CASSTRLRGGTGELFF.

The chain is built from TRBV19 and TRBJ1-4; 7 bases line up with TRBD1. With 3 bases clipped from V and 0 bases from J, the junction kept 4 bases outside the gene matches. CDR1 and CDR2 (germline): LNHDA, SQIVND (reference sequence). The CDR3 loop spans 16 amino acids. This CDR3 reads CASSIGGQATNEKLFF. The CDR3 nucleotides read TGTGCCAGTAGTATCGGTGGACAGGCAACTAATGAAAAACTGTTTTTT.

This clone is a singleton in its sample. The chain joins TRBV7-6 to TRBJ1-4; D gene ambiguous. CDR1 is SGHVS, CDR2 FNYEAQ, per germline. V gave up 2 bases and J gave up 8 bases, with 12 bases separating them. The CDR3 length is 14 residues. Written as DNA, the CDR3 is TGTGCCAGCAGCTTACCGGGGTATCAGGAAAAACTGTTTTTT. Translating gives CASSLPGYQEKLFF.

The chain carries TRBV18 and TRBJ2-2, with a tentative D call TRBD1 (6 bases). Germline CDR1 is KGHSH and CDR2 is LQKENI. CDR3 length equals 14 residues. V lost 4 bases and J 3 bases, leaving 9 bases between the germline ends. The chain's CDR3 is CASSLSGDTGELFF. The CDR3 coding sequence is TGTGCCAGCTCACTTTCAGGGGACACCGGGGAGCTGTTTTTT.

J is TRBJ2-7 and V is TRBV2; tentative D call: TRBD2 (6 bases). V was shortened by 2 bases and J by 4 bases, with 12 bases between the two germline ends. There are 14 residues in the CDR3. Looked up from germline, CDR1 is SNHLY and CDR2 is FYNNEI. The CDR3 spells CASSEWEVPYEQYF. The CDR3 region has the DNA TGTGCCAGCAGTGAATGGGAGGTTCCTTACGAGCAGTACTTC.

This chain connects TRBV7-2 to TRBJ2-3; 10 bases match TRBD1. The CDR3 loop spans 16 amino acids. Germline V gene sequence: CDR1 SGHTA, CDR2 FQGNSA. The V and J ends lost 4 bases and 4 bases, in that order; junction bases with no gene match: 8. The CDR3: CASSWSGTGVPDTQYF. The CDR3 bases are TGTGCCAGCAGCTGGTCCGGGACAGGGGTCCCAGATACGCAGTATTTT.

This chain uses TRBV19 with TRBJ2-6; weak D call: TRBD2 (5 bases). The CDR3 runs 15 residues. CDR1 LNHDA and CDR2 SQIVND come from the germline V gene (reference sequence). V lost 7 bases and J lost 2, with 12 bases in between. The chain's CDR3 is CASTDSGTGANVLTF. Here the CDR3 DNA reads TGTGCCAGTACCGACTCGGGGACTGGGGCCAACGTCCTGACTTTC.

The gene calls are TRBV14 and TRBJ2-7, with D possibly TRBD1 on 5 matching bases. Trimming pared 1 base from V and 6 bases from J, leaving 22 bases between. Per germline, CDR1 SGHDN and CDR2 FVKESK. There are 17 residues in the CDR3. This chain's CDR3 is CASSQGFKGVSHPEQYF. Written as DNA, the CDR3 is TGTGCCAGCAGCCAAGGCTTTAAAGGGGTGAGTCATCCCGAGCAGTACTTC.

V usage is TRBV4-3 and J usage is TRBJ1-2; no clear D gene. The CDR3 covers 13 residues. Trimming left V 1 base short and J 6 bases short, with 9 bases between. Looked up from germline, CDR1 is LGHNA and CDR2 is YSLEER. CDR3 region: CASSQARGNGYTF. CDR3 DNA sequence: TGCGCCAGCAGCCAAGCCCGAGGGAATGGCTACACCTTC.

The V call is TRBV2, the J call TRBJ1-2, with D unclear. V was trimmed by 5 bases and J by 2 bases, leaving 6 bases between them. In germline, CDR1 is SNHLY, CDR2 FYNNEI. The CDR3 is 12 amino acids. CDR3 DNA sequence: TGTGCCAGCAGTTCCCAGAACTATGGCTACACCTTC. Amino acids: CASSSQNYGYTF.

The chain employs TRBV6-1 and TRBJ1-5, with D hard to call. This CDR3 is built from 15 residues. Germline CDR1 reads MNHNS; CDR2 reads SASEGT. Trimming shortened V by 2 bases and J by 1 base, and 9 bases separated the two germline ends. The CDR3 coding sequence is TGTGCCAGCAGTGAAAGCGGCGGGAGCAATCAGCCCCAGCATTTT. Protein product: CASSESGGSNQPQHF.

The gene calls are TRBV9 and TRBJ2-1; TRBD2 matches 9 bases. The CDR3 is made up of 17 amino acids. Germline V CDR1 and CDR2: SGDLS, YYNGEE. With 0 bases clipped from V and 8 bases from J, the junction kept 12 bases outside the gene matches. As DNA, the CDR3 is TGTGCCAGCAGCGTAGTGTCTAGCGGGGACCGTTTTTATGAGCAGTTCTTC. As protein: CASSVVSSGDRFYEQFF.

The V gene is TRBV4-3, the J gene TRBJ2-1; a weak D match, TRBD1 (7 bases). The length of the CDR3 is 18 residues. Trimming stripped 0 bases from V and 3 bases from J, with 18 bases between. In germline, CDR1 is LGHNA, CDR2 YSLEER. The CDR3 here is CASSQDGFGRGDYNEQFF. The CDR3 DNA sequence: TGCGCCAGCAGCCAAGATGGGTTCGGCAGGGGGGACTACAATGAGCAGTTCTTC.

The chain employs TRBV15 and TRBJ2-2; 9 bases align to TRBD2. From germline, CDR1 is LNHNV and CDR2 YYDKDF (reference sequence). CDR3 length: 21 amino acids. V shed 0 bases, J shed 0 bases, and the junction held 14 bases outside the gene matches. CDR3 amino acids: CATSRDLRSREGSPNTGELFF. The DNA for the CDR3 is TGTGCCACCAGCAGAGATCTCCGATCGCGGGAGGGGTCCCCGAACACCGGGGAGCTGTTTTTT. Full variable domain (outside the CDR3, taken from reference TRBV15 and TRBJ2-2): DAMVIQNPRYQVTQFGKPVTLSCSQTLNHNVMYWYQQKSSQAPKLLFHYYDKDFNNEADTPDNFQSRRPNTSFCFLDIRSPGLGDTAMYLCATSRDLRSREGSPNTGELFFGEGSRLTVL.

CDR3 DNA: TGTGCCAGCTCACCACGGGACAGAAGTTTCCCCTACGAGCAGTACTTC. Its protein product is CASSPRDRSFPYEQYF. V usage is TRBV18 and J usage is TRBJ2-7; TRBD1 matches at 7 bases. Trimming cost V 1 base and J 2 bases; bases outside gene matches: 8. CDR1 and CDR2 (germline): KGHSH, LQKENI. The CDR3 contains 16 residues.

The chain couples TRBV2 to TRBJ1-3, with 9 bases aligning to TRBD1. The CDR3 is 14 residues long. Unmatched junction bases numbered 2, after V lost 6 bases and J lost 2 bases. CDR1 is SNHLY, CDR2 FYNNEI, per germline. The CDR3: CASRWTGAGNTIYF. The CDR3 nucleotides are TGTGCCAGCAGGTGGACAGGGGCTGGAAACACCATATATTTT.

This chain links TRBV6-5 with TRBJ2-4; 9 bases fit TRBD1. J gave up 5 bases and V 6 bases, and 5 bases lay outside the gene matches. Germline assignment: CDR1 MNHEY and CDR2 SVGAGI. The CDR3 sequence is 14 residues long. CDR3 sequence reads: CASRTGGWENIQYF. For the CDR3, the DNA is TGTGCCAGCAGAACAGGGGGCTGGGAAAACATTCAGTACTTC.

The sample holds one count of this clone. The genes are TRBV18 and TRBJ1-5; TRBD1 is a possible D gene (5 bases). The CDR3 contains 14 residues. Germline V CDR1 and CDR2: KGHSH, LQKENI. Trimming took 3 bases from V and 3 from J, leaving 9 bases between them. The CDR3 DNA is TGTGCCAGCTCACCCGGGACTTACAATCAGCCCCAGCATTTT. Translated, it gives CASSPGTYNQPQHF.

The chain is built from TRBV4-1 and TRBJ2-3; 9 positions match TRBD2. The germline V gene has CDR1 MGHRA and CDR2 YSYEKL. The V gene end was trimmed by 2 bases and the J gene end by 6 bases; junction bases not matched to a gene: 12. The CDR3 is made up of 17 amino acids. The CDR3 sequence: CASSQLKTGLAGDTQYF. DNA for the CDR3: TGCGCCAGCAGCCAACTCAAGACGGGACTAGCAGGGGATACGCAGTATTTT.